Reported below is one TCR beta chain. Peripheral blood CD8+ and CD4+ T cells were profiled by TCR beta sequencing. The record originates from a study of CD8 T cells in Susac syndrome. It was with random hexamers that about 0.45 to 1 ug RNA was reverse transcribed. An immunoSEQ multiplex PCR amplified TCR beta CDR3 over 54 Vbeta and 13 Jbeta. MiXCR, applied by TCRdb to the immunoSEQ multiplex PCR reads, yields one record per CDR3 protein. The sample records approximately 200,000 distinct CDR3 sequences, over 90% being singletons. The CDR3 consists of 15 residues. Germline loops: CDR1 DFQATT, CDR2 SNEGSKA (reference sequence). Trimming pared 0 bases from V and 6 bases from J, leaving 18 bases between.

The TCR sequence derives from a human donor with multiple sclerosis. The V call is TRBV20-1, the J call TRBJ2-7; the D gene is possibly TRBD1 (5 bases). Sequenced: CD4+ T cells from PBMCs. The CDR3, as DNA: TGCAGTGCTAGAGATCTGCCAGGGCCTGGTCCCGAGCAGTACTTC. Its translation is CSARDLPGPGPEQYF.